These T cell receptor beta chains were read from a single sample in a study of T cells in Graves' hyperthyroidism and ophthalmopathy. TCRdb re-called the multiplex PCR reads through MiXCR, storing one row per CDR3 protein. The table lists roughly 300,000 distinct CDR3 sequences, around a sixth of them singletons. The sample consisted of blood. These receptors all come from a woman between 50 and 59 years old with Graves' hyperthyroidism. Each CDR3 is given with its conserved first and last residue. D genes are given only for firm matches. Size values are once, few and many counts, or a class for expanded clones, and some rows have none.

cdr3_nt cdr3_aa d_call clone_size j_call v_call
TGCGCCAGCAGCTTGACAGTAAGGGACACCGGGGAGCTGTTTTTT CASSLTVRDTGELFF NA NA TRBJ2-2 TRBV5-1
TGCGCCAGCAGTAACGGAGAAACAGATACGCAGTATTTT CASSNGETDTQYF NA few TRBJ2-3 TRBV10-1
TGCAGTGCTAGACGATACTCTAGCGGGGGAATAGATACGCAGTATTTT CSARRYSSGGIDTQYF TRBD2 many TRBJ2-3 TRBV20-1
TGCAGTGCTACGCGCGGGGGGGCGATCTCCGGGGAGCTGTTTTTT CSATRGGAISGELFF TRBD2 NA TRBJ2-2 TRBV20-1
TGTGCCAGCAGTTATAGAATCGGGGAGCCAAGTTACGAGCAGTACTTC CASSYRIGEPSYEQYF NA NA TRBJ2-7 TRBV6-2/TRBV6-3
TGCGCCAGCAGCCAAGCAGGGGCCGGGGAGCTGTTTTTT CASSQAGAGELFF NA few TRBJ2-2 TRBV4-1
TGTGCCAGCAGCGCGGGACTAGCGGGAGGCCAGAGAAAATACGAGCAGTACTTC CASSAGLAGGQRKYEQYF TRBD2 NA TRBJ2-7 TRBV5-6
TGTGCCAGCAATGTTGCAGGGTCTACCAACTATGGCTACACCTTC CASNVAGSTNYGYTF NA NA TRBJ1-2 TRBV6-1
TGTGCCAGCAGCCCCTACCCCTACAATGAGCAGTTCTTC CASSPYPYNEQFF NA many TRBJ2-1 TRBV28
TGCAGTGCTAGGGGACTAGCGGGGGTCTCAGATACGCAGTATTTT CSARGLAGVSDTQYF TRBD2 NA TRBJ2-3 TRBV20-1
TGTGCCAGCAGTTTATCCCCGACTGGGGCTAATGAAAAACTGTTTTTT CASSLSPTGANEKLFF NA NA TRBJ1-4 TRBV28
TGTGCCATCAGTCCGGACAGTGAAGGAGCTTTCTTT CAISPDSEGAFF NA few TRBJ1-1 TRBV10-3
TGTGCCAGCAGCAAAACAGCCGACGGGGAGACCCAGTACTTC CASSKTADGETQYF NA many TRBJ2-5 TRBV3-1
TGTGCCAGTACCCCACGGGGGTTTGGCAATCAGCCCCAGCATTTT CASTPRGFGNQPQHF NA NA TRBJ1-5 TRBV19
TGCGCCAGCAGCGAGGACAGGGGGCAAGCTTTCTTT CASSEDRGQAFF TRBD1 NA TRBJ1-1 TRBV5-1
TGCGCCAGCAGCTTGCCAGCGGGCACCGGGGAGCTGTTTTTT CASSLPAGTGELFF NA NA TRBJ2-2 TRBV5-1
TGTGCCAGCAGCTCGTCGGCTAGGCCTGAAGCTTTCTTT CASSSSARPEAFF NA few TRBJ1-1 TRBV5-6
TGTGCCAGCAGCTTAGACCCCTACTCCTACAATGAGCAGTTCTTC CASSLDPYSYNEQFF NA many TRBJ2-1 TRBV11-2
TGTGCCAGCAGCGACGAACAGGGAGGGGGCACAGATACGCAGTATTTT CASSDEQGGGTDTQYF NA few TRBJ2-3 TRBV9
TGTGCCAGCAGTCCTGGCCTCCTCGGGGACGAGCAGTACTTC CASSPGLLGDEQYF NA NA TRBJ2-7 TRBV28
TGTGCCAGCTGCCCTAGCGGAGGCCCCTCCTACAATGAGCAGTTCTTC CASCPSGGPSYNEQFF TRBD2 NA TRBJ2-1 TRBV3-1
TGTGCCAGCAGTGAAGCGTCGACTAGCAGGGATACGCAGTATTTT CASSEASTSRDTQYF TRBD2 many TRBJ2-3 TRBV2